This T cell receptor (beta chain) stems from a study of regulatory T cells in long-lasting Graves disease. Study-wide results and limits: Persistent patients shared thousands of public clonotypes among themselves. Newly diagnosed patients shared fewer, at about 890.

In its sample, this clonotype was seen many times. Its matching antigen is unknown. Both iRepertoire HTBI primers and Arm-PCR of CDR3 regions were used to build the TCR beta libraries. TCRdb re-called the multiplex PCR reads through MiXCR, storing one row per CDR3 protein. The data contain approximately 440,000 distinct CDR3 sequences, under 20% of them singletons. Described time point: newly diagnosed GD, antithyroid drugs for less than 3 months. PBMCs provided the RNA from which the TCR library was made. These data were likewise used in another study, on T cells in Graves' hyperthyroidism and ophthalmopathy. From that report: A first-round RT-PCR of the TCR CDR3 used the HTBI primer set.

This clonotype was sampled from a man aged 40-50 years with Graves disease. The source material was peripheral blood mononuclear cells (PBMCs), sampled at new diagnosis, from a patient treated with antithyroid drugs.

The CDR3 is CAWSVVVSGGEQYF. In nucleotides, the CDR3 is TGTGCCTGGAGTGTTGTTGTGAGTGGCGGCGAGCAGTACTTC. This chain joins TRBV30 and TRBJ2-7; D ambiguous. Looked up from germline, CDR1 is GTSNPN and CDR2 is SVGIG (reference sequence). V was pared by 0 bases and J by 6 bases, with 15 bases between. The CDR3 length is 14 residues.